This record concerns one T cell receptor (beta chain) sequence. Its matching antigen is unknown. This sample is drawn from a study of cytomegalovirus exposure and HLA in healthy donors. Study-level points and caveats: Altogether, about 160 TCR beta chains were recorded as cytomegalovirus-associated. Using a false discovery rate of 0.05, a later analysis showed that fewer than 20,000 TCR beta sequences were associated with HLA alleles. It was reported that the classifier diagnosed cytomegalovirus status with high specificity and sensitivity in both the original and validation cohorts. Evidence from a later analysis indicated that most CMV-associated TCR beta chains looked HLA-restricted.

This CDR3 comprises 16 residues. With V trimmed by 3 bases and J by 9 bases, 13 bases remained unmatched. Per germline, CDR1 MNHNS and CDR2 SASEGT. This PCR relied on a set of 60 Vbeta primers and 13 Jbeta primers. Profiling relied on immunoSEQ multiplex PCR, and the TCRdb table lists in-frame clones only, not all of them. The data hold over 100,000 clones, with over 65% observed a single time. Sample: PBMCs. This rearrangement joins TRBV6-1 to TRBJ2-1; 8 bases match TRBD2. This receptor was taken from a woman in her thirties in good health and CMV-seronegative. The CDR3: CASSDGLGGVRGEQFF. The CDR3 DNA sequence: TGTGCCAGCAGTGATGGACTCGGGGGGGTCAGGGGTGAGCAGTTCTTC.